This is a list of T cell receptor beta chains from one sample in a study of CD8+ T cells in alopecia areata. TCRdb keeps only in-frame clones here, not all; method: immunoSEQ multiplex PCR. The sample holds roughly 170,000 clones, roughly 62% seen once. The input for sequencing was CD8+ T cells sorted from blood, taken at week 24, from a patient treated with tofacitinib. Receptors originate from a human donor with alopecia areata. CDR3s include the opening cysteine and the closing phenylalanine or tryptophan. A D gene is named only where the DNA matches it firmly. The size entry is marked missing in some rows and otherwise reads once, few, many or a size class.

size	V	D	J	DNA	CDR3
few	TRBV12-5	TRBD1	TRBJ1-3	TGTGCTAGTGGCGACAGGGTTGACGGAAACACCATATATTTT	CASGDRVDGNTIYF
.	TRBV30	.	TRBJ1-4	TGTGCCTGGAGGCATATTGGCGAAAAACTGTTTTTT	CAWRHIGEKLFF
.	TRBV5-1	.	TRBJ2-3	TGCGCCAGCAGCCCTGAGGGGGTTGATACGCAGTATTTT	CASSPEGVDTQYF
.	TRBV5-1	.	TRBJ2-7	TGCGCCAGCAGCTTGGCCGGGGGGCCGGAATTCCTCGAGCAGTACTTC	CASSLAGGPEFLEQYF
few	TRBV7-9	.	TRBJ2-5	TGTGCCGACAGCTCCGCGGATCAAGAGACCCAGTACTTC	CADSSADQETQYF
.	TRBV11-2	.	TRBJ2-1	TGTGCCAGCAGCTTGGAGCGGACGGGATACAATGAGCAGTTCTTC	CASSLERTGYNEQFF
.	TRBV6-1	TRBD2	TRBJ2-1	TGTGCCAGCAATATTCTAGCGGACTACAATGAGCAGTTCTTC	CASNILADYNEQFF
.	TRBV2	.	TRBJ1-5	TGTGCCAGCGGTTGGGGACGAAATCAGCCCCAGCATTTT	CASGWGRNQPQHF
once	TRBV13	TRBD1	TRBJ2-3	TGTGCCAGCAGCTCGGGGACAGGATCTAGCACAGATACGCAGTATTTT	CASSSGTGSSTDTQYF
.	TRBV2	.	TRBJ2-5	TGTGCCAGCACGTACCAAGAGACCCAGTACTTC	CASTYQETQYF
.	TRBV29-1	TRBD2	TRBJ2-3	TGCAGCATTGAGCTTGGGGCTAGCGGGGAGTTTGCGCAGTATTTT	CSIELGASGEFAQYF
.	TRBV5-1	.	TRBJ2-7	TGCGCCAGCAGGGACCCTACGACCTACGAGCAGTACTTC	CASRDPTTYEQYF
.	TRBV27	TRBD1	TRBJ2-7	TGTGCCAGCGGCCCGGGACAGCGATACGAGCAGTACTTC	CASGPGQRYEQYF
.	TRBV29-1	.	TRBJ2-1	TGCAGCGTTACCTGGATGAGGGCCTTCAATGAGCAGTTCTTC	CSVTWMRAFNEQFF
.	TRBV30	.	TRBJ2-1	TGTGCCTGGACGGACACGAGCTCCTACAATGAGCAGTTCTTC	CAWTDTSSYNEQFF
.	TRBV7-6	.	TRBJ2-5	TGTGCCAGCAGCCCAATAAAGACAGGAGACAAAGAGACCCAGTACTTC	CASSPIKTGDKETQYF
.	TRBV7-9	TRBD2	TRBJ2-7	TGTGCCAGCAGCTTAACTAGCGGGACCTACGAGCAGTACTTC	CASSLTSGTYEQYF
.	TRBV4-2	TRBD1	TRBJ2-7	TGTGCCAGCAGCCAAGATCCAGGGGGTTACCCCTACGAGCAGTACTTC	CASSQDPGGYPYEQYF
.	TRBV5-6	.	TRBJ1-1	TGTGCCAGCAGCTTTGGGGGAGGAACTGAAGCTTTCTTT	CASSFGGGTEAFF